The clone carrying this TCR beta chain turned up a few times. Its antigen remains unidentified. TCRdb reprocessed the reads via MiXCR and lists one record per CDR3 protein. The table records some 920,000 distinct CDR3 sequences, less than 35% of them present only once. This record comes from a study of T cell repertoires in cytomegalovirus infection. Overall study context: Public TCR beta signatures indicated both CMV infection and matching HLA type.

Between the trimmed V and J ends, which lost 1 base and 8 bases, there was a span of 9 bases. The CDR3 covers 13 residues. From germline, CDR1 is MGHRA and CDR2 YSYEKL. The V gene is TRBV4-1, the J gene TRBJ2-1; D is uncertain. This clonotype was sampled from a human donor in good health (CMV status not recorded). Some clones in this sample may be carry-over from other donors' samples. The input for sequencing was cultured CD8+ T cells from PBMCs, taken from culture after CMV antigen stimulation. The CDR3, as DNA: TGCGCCAGCAGCCAAGTAGAAGGAGATGAGCAGTTCTTC. As protein: CASSQVEGDEQFF.